This passage covers 30 T cell receptor beta chains from one sample sequenced in a study of T cell changes during pregnancy in multiple sclerosis (dated by TCRdb to the late 2010s). To prepare the library, the immunoSEQ multiplex PCR assay was applied. TCRdb provides this immuneACCESS table in a form limited to in-frame rearrangements. Some clones are lacking; in checked studies, under half of them reflect an unresolved V gene, and why the rest are absent is not known. The sample yields under 60,000 clones; around 91% were counted once. The ten largest account for 0.3% to 0.45% of the sample. The starting material was CD4+ T cells from peripheral blood mononuclear cells, obtained in the second trimester of pregnancy. All receptors come from a female donor in good health, enrolled as a control in a pregnancy study.

This chain joins TRBV6-5 and TRBJ1-4; D is possibly TRBD1 (6 bases). The CDR3 is 14 amino acids. The V end lost 11 bases, the J end lost 4 bases, and 17 bases lay between the germline ends. Germline V gives CDR1 MNHEY, CDR2 SVGAGI. The CDR3 spells CAAGRDRINEKLFF. For the CDR3, the DNA is TGTGCCGCAGGGCGAGACAGGATTAATGAAAAACTGTTTTTT.

The chain recombines TRBV4-3 with TRBJ2-2; D not certain. The CDR3 loop spans 16 amino acids. Germline values: CDR1 LGHNA, CDR2 YSLEER. With 1 base removed from V and 4 bases from J, the gap between germline ends came to 13 bases. In DNA, the CDR3 is TGCGCCAGCAGCCAAGGTTATGAACGGTCCACCGGGGAGCTGTTTTTT. Amino acid sequence: CASSQGYERSTGELFF.

The chain uses TRBV6-4 and TRBJ1-2; 7 bases are shared with TRBD1. With 5 bases clipped from V and 8 bases from J, the junction kept 8 bases outside the gene matches. CDR3 length: 13 residues. Germline V gives CDR1 MRHNA, CDR2 SNTAGT. DNA of the CDR3: TGTGCCAGCAGTCCCGACAGGGAAGGGGGCTACACCTTC. Protein sequence: CASSPDREGGYTF.

This chain links TRBV19 with TRBJ1-3; 7 bases are a match to TRBD1. V shed 5 bases, J shed 1 base, and the junction held 11 bases outside the gene matches. The length of the CDR3 is 17 residues. Germline CDR1 LNHDA, CDR2 SQIVND (reference sequence). In DNA, the CDR3 is TGTGCCAGTAGTGCGACAGGGTCGAGTCTTTCTGGAAACACCATATATTTT. It encodes CASSATGSSLSGNTIYF.

CDR3 region: CASSSRGDTQYF. In DNA form, the CDR3 reads TGTGCCAGTAGTAGCAGGGGAGATACGCAGTATTTT. The chain combines TRBV19 with TRBJ2-3; D possibly corresponds to TRBD1 (6 bases). V lost 4 bases and J lost 5, with 7 bases in between. The CDR3 has 12 amino acids. Germline V gene data show CDR1 as LNHDA and CDR2 as SQIVND (reference sequence).

CDR3 region: CASSLQGIAKNIQYF. The DNA for the CDR3 is TGTGCCAGCAGCCTACAGGGGATAGCCAAAAACATTCAGTACTTC. This sequence joins TRBV11-2 and TRBJ2-4, with 7 bases matching TRBD1. The CDR3 is made up of 15 amino acids. Germline-derived CDR1 and CDR2 are SGHAT and FQNNGV. The V gene end was trimmed by 5 bases and the J gene end by 0 bases; junction bases not matched to a gene: 4.

CDR3 sequence reads: CASSLSSGGTDTQYF. The CDR3 DNA sequence: TGTGCCAGCAGCCTTTCTAGCGGGGGGACAGATACGCAGTATTTT. The genes are TRBV9 and TRBJ2-3; 11 bases match TRBD2. The trim removed 4 bases at V and 3 bases at J, leaving 4 bases unmatched. Germline V gene data show CDR1 as SGDLS and CDR2 as YYNGEE. The CDR3 is 15 residues long.

The chain joins TRBV7-6 to TRBJ2-3; 10 bases agree with TRBD2. The germline V gene has CDR1 SGHVS and CDR2 FNYEAQ. The CDR3 loop spans 15 amino acids. J gave up 4 bases and V 4 bases, and 5 bases lay outside the gene matches. Here the CDR3 reads CASSSKRGGADTQYF. CDR3 nucleotides: TGTGCCAGCAGCTCGAAGCGGGGGGGAGCAGATACGCAGTATTTT.

CDR3 sequence reads: CASKASGGTDTQYF. The CDR3 DNA sequence: TGCGCCAGCAAGGCAAGCGGGGGCACAGATACGCAGTATTTT. V usage is TRBV5-1 and J usage is TRBJ2-3; 7 bases match TRBD2. This CDR3 comprises 14 residues. CDR1 and CDR2 from the germline V gene are SGHRS and YFSETQ. V dropped 6 bases and J dropped 1; count of bases not matched to a gene: 5.

The V and J genes are TRBV5-1 and TRBJ2-1; 8 positions match TRBD1. Germline lookup yields CDR1 SGHRS and CDR2 YFSETQ. The CDR3 has 14 amino acids. Trimming at V came to 1 base and at J to 8 bases, leaving 5 bases not matched to a gene. The CDR3 protein is CASSLPRDRHEQFF. The DNA for the CDR3 is TGCGCCAGCAGCTTGCCCCGGGACAGGCATGAGCAGTTCTTC.

The chain joins TRBV19 to TRBJ1-2, with D perhaps matching TRBD1 (5 bases). The germline CDR1 and CDR2 sequences are LNHDA and SQIVND (reference sequence). The CDR3 loop spans 14 amino acids. V was trimmed by 0 bases and J by 3 bases, leaving 8 bases between them. The CDR3 DNA follows: TGTGCCAGTAGTATAGATCCACAGGACTATGGCTACACCTTC. Protein: CASSIDPQDYGYTF.

The chain is built from TRBV5-4 and TRBJ2-1; 7 nucleotides align to TRBD1. CDR3 size: 14 residues. The germline V gene encodes CDR1 SGHNT and CDR2 YYREEE (reference sequence). The V and J ends lost 1 base and 8 bases, in that order; junction bases with no gene match: 6. The CDR3 nucleotides are TGTGCCAGCAGCTTGCGGCGACAGGGTTATGAGCAGTTCTTC. This translates into CASSLRRQGYEQFF. Together with reference TRBV5-4 and TRBJ2-1, the CDR3 gives the full variable domain: ETGVTQSPTHLIKTRGQQVTLRCSSQSGHNTVSWYQQALGQGPQFIFQYYREEENGRGNFPPRFSGLQFPNYSSELNVNALELDDSALYLCASSLRRQGYEQFFGPGTRLTVL.

This chain connects TRBV6-5 to TRBJ1-1; possibly TRBD1 for D (6 bases). Germline V gene sequence: CDR1 MNHEY, CDR2 SVGAGI. The V end lost 10 bases, the J end lost 1 base, and 19 bases lay between the germline ends. This CDR3 has 15 amino acids. CDR3 DNA sequence: TGTGCCACCAGACGGGAAGGGGGGGCGAACACTGAAGCTTTCTTT. This codes for CATRREGGANTEAFF.

The chain carries TRBV6-5 and TRBJ1-2; 8 positions match TRBD1. Germline V gene data show CDR1 as MNHEY and CDR2 as SVGAGI. The junction had 4 bases not matched to a gene; V was cut back by 1 base and J by 0 bases. There are 16 residues in the CDR3. The CDR3, as DNA: TGTGCCAGCAGTTACTATGGACAGGGAACTAACTATGGCTACACCTTC. It yields the protein CASSYYGQGTNYGYTF.

The chain is built from TRBV2 and TRBJ1-3, with 8 bases lining up with TRBD1. Germline V gene sequence: CDR1 SNHLY, CDR2 FYNNEI. The CDR3 is made up of 15 amino acids. Losses at the gene ends were 6 bases for V and 3 bases for J; bases not matched to a gene: 7. CDR3 sequence reads: CASRADRAGGNTIYF. For the CDR3, the DNA is TGTGCCAGCAGAGCGGACAGGGCGGGTGGAAACACCATATATTTT.

The rearrangement uses TRBV2 and TRBJ1-4; maybe TRBD1 (5 bases). The CDR3 contains 15 residues. V lost 8 bases and J lost 0, with 13 bases in between. Germline V lookup: CDR1 SNHLY, CDR2 FYNNEI. In nucleotides, the CDR3 is TGTGCCAGCGGGGGGTATCCTGCAACTAATGAAAAACTGTTTTTT. Encoded protein: CASGGYPATNEKLFF.

The chain has TRBV2 and TRBJ1-6, with D possibly TRBD1 on 5 matching bases. Germline CDR1 is SNHLY and CDR2 is FYNNEI. The ends were cut back, 4 bases at V and 1 base at J, with 11 bases in the middle. The CDR3 covers 16 residues. In DNA, the CDR3 is TGTGCCAGCAGTGGAAATTCAGGGTCCTATAATTCACCCCTCCACTTT. As protein: CASSGNSGSYNSPLHF.

V is TRBV5-4 and J is TRBJ1-1; 7 nucleotides line up with TRBD1. CDR3 size: 15 residues. V lost 4 bases, J lost 10 bases, and 16 bases stayed unmatched. The germline V gene has CDR1 SGHNT and CDR2 YYREEE (reference sequence). Here the CDR3 reads CASSQNLGTATRAFF. In DNA, the CDR3 is TGTGCCAGCAGCCAGAACCTAGGGACAGCCACTAGAGCTTTCTTT. Using reference TRBV5-4 and TRBJ1-1 for the parts outside the CDR3, the full variable domain is ETGVTQSPTHLIKTRGQQVTLRCSSQSGHNTVSWYQQALGQGPQFIFQYYREEENGRGNFPPRFSGLQFPNYSSELNVNALELDDSALYLCASSQNLGTATRAFFGQGTRLTVV.

CDR3 coding DNA: TGTGCCAGCAGCCAAGAAGCAGGCCTTAATGAAAAACTGTTTTTT. It codes for CASSQEAGLNEKLFF. The V gene is TRBV4-2, the J gene TRBJ1-4; D gene uncertain. V shed 0 bases and J shed 4 bases, with 9 bases lying between them. The CDR3 has 15 amino acids. Germline CDR1 is LGHNA and CDR2 is YNFKEQ.

The chain employs TRBV7-2 and TRBJ2-3, with 10 bases that match TRBD2. The germline CDR1 and CDR2 sequences are SGHTA and FQGNSA. CDR3 length: 16 residues. V shed 1 base and J 1 base; nucleotides not matched to a gene: 2. The CDR3 DNA reads as TGTGCCAGCAGCTTAGGCACTAGCGGGGGCACAGATACGCAGTATTTT. It encodes CASSLGTSGGTDTQYF.

The V gene is TRBV5-6, the J gene TRBJ1-2; D uncertain. V lost 4 bases, J lost 4 bases, and 11 bases lay in between. The CDR3 has 13 residues. Per the germline V gene, CDR1 is SGHDT and CDR2 is YYEEEE. CDR3: CASSAGVGYGYTF. The CDR3 region has the DNA TGTGCCAGCAGCGCGGGTGTTGGCTATGGCTACACCTTC.

V and J are TRBV5-1 and TRBJ2-2; perhaps TRBD1 as D (6 bases). Per the germline V gene, CDR1 is SGHRS and CDR2 is YFSETQ. Between the trimmed V and J ends, which lost 0 bases and 1 base, there was a span of 10 bases. This CDR3 is built from 16 residues. CDR3 sequence (DNA): TGCGCCAGCAGCTTGGAAACAGGGTTGAACACCGGGGAGCTGTTTTTT. Translated: CASSLETGLNTGELFF.

The V gene is TRBV11-2, the J gene TRBJ2-7, with D possibly being TRBD2 (5 bases). CDR3 size: 15 residues. Germline lookup yields CDR1 SGHAT and CDR2 FQNNGV. V lost 5 bases, J lost 0 bases, and 14 bases lay in between. Here the CDR3 DNA reads TGTGCCAGCAGCCCTAGACGGAGGAGCTCCTACGAGCAGTACTTC. This codes for CASSPRRRSSYEQYF. The full variable domain, in which reference TRBV11-2 and TRBJ2-7 provide the parts outside the CDR3, is EAGVAQSPRYKIIEKRQSVAFWCNPISGHATLYWYQQILGQGPKLLIQFQNNGVVDDSQLPKDRFSAERLKGVDSTLKIQPAKLEDSAVYLCASSPRRRSSYEQYFGPGTRLTVT.

The chain's CDR3 is CASGPRTSGGFGTDTQYF. The CDR3 DNA reads TGTGCTAGTGGCCCCCGGACTAGCGGGGGATTCGGCACAGATACGCAGTATTTT. The chain combines TRBV12-5 with TRBJ2-3; 13 bases align to TRBD2. After removal of 6 bases from V and 1 base from J, the junction contained 10 bases not matched to a gene. Germline loops: CDR1 LGHNT, CDR2 FRNRAP. The CDR3 is made up of 18 amino acids.

This chain connects TRBV7-2 to TRBJ2-7, with unresolved D. V was clipped by 4 bases and J by 1 base, with 8 bases between them. The CDR3 has 13 amino acids. The germline V gene encodes CDR1 SGHTA and CDR2 FQGNSA. The CDR3 DNA sequence: TGTGCCAGCAGCTCGACGGGTTCCTACGAGCAGTACTTC. It is translated as CASSSTGSYEQYF.

V usage is TRBV7-2 and J usage is TRBJ2-3; 14 bases are shared with TRBD2. CDR1 is SGHTA, CDR2 FQGNSA, per germline. After removal of 3 bases from V and 5 bases from J, the junction contained 7 bases not matched to a gene. The CDR3 has 17 residues. CDR3 coding DNA: TGTGCCAGCAGCTTTCAGACTAGCGGGGGGGTAAAAGATACGCAGTATTTT. It translates to CASSFQTSGGVKDTQYF. The full variable domain, in which reference TRBV7-2 and TRBJ2-3 provide the parts outside the CDR3, is GAGVSQSPSNKVTEKGKDVELRCDPISGHTALYWYRQSLGQGLEFLIYFQGNSAPDKSGLPSDRFSAERTGGSVSTLTIQRTQQEDSAVYLCASSFQTSGGVKDTQYFGPGTRLTVL.

CDR3 DNA sequence: TGTGCCAGCAGCTTGGACAGGGGGAACACTGAAGCTTTCTTT. Translating gives CASSLDRGNTEAFF. The V and J genes are TRBV5-5 and TRBJ1-1; 7 positions match TRBD1. V lost 0 bases and J lost 1; bases outside the gene matches: 0. This CDR3 is built from 14 residues. CDR1 and CDR2 (germline): SGHKS, YYEKEE (reference sequence).

The J gene is TRBJ1-3, the V gene TRBV9; a weak D match, TRBD1 (5 bases). CDR1 and CDR2 (germline): SGDLS, YYNGEE. Trimming stripped 0 bases from V and 0 bases from J, with 10 bases between. This CDR3 has 16 amino acids. The CDR3 loop reads CASSVEGIHSGNTIYF. The CDR3 nucleotides are TGTGCCAGCAGCGTAGAGGGGATTCACTCTGGAAACACCATATATTTT.

The J gene is TRBJ2-7, the V gene TRBV6-5, with 8 bases aligning to TRBD2. The CDR3 consists of 15 residues. V shed 7 bases and J 3 bases; nucleotides not matched to a gene: 11. The germline V gene encodes CDR1 MNHEY and CDR2 SVGAGI. The CDR3 DNA sequence: TGTGCCAGCACCGGAACAGAGCGGGGGATCTACGAGCAGTACTTC. It translates to CASTGTERGIYEQYF.

V usage is TRBV30 and J usage is TRBJ2-5, with TRBD2 identical over 9 bases. Germline values: CDR1 GTSNPN, CDR2 SVGIG (reference sequence). V gave up 4 bases and J gave up 5 bases; unmatched junction bases: 5. The CDR3 covers 13 residues. The CDR3 nucleotides are TGTGCCTGGACCGCGGGGGGGCTTGAGACCCAGTACTTC. Its translation is CAWTAGGLETQYF. Drawing the rest from reference TRBV30 and TRBJ2-5, the complete variable domain is SQTIHQWPATLVQPVGSPLSLECTVEGTSNPNLYWYRQAAGRGLQLLFYSVGIGQISSEVPQNLSASRPQDRQFILSSKKLLLSDSGFYLCAWTAGGLETQYFGPGTRLLVL.